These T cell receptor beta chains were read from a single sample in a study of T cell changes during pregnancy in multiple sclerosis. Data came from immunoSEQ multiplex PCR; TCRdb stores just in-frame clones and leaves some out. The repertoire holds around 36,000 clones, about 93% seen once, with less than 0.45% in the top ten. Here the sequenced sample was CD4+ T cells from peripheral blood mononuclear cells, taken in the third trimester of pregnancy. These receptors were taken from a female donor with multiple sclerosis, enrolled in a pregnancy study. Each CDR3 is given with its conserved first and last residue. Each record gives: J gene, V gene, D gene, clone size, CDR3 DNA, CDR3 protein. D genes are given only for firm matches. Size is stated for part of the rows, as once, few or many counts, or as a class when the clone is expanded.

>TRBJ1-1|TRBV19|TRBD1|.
TGTGCCAGTGGAAGGGGGCTGAACACTGAAGCTTTCTTT
CASGRGLNTEAFF
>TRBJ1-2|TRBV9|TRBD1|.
TGTGCCAGCAGCGTAGCTCGATGGGGCGACAGGGGGAATGGCTACACCTTC
CASSVARWGDRGNGYTF
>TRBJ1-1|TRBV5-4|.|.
TGTGCCAGCAGCTTGGTCGTGGGGAGGAACACTGAAGCTTTCTTT
CASSLVVGRNTEAFF
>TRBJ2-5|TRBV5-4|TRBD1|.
TGTGCCAGCAGCATTGTCAGGGGGCAGGAGACCCAGTACTTC
CASSIVRGQETQYF
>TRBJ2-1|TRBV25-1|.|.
TGTGCCAGCAGTGAACAGGGTAGTATCAATGAGCAGTTCTTC
CASSEQGSINEQFF
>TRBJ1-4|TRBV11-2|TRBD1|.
TGTGCCAGCAGCCCGGCCGGGACAGGCCACGGAAAACTGTTTTTT
CASSPAGTGHGKLFF
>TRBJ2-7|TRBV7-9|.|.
TGTGCCAGCAGCTTAGGGGGGGGCCCCTACGAGCAGTACTTC
CASSLGGGPYEQYF
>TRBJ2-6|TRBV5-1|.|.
TGCGCCAGCAGCTCAGGGATACCCTCTGGGGCCAACGTCCTGACTTTC
CASSSGIPSGANVLTF
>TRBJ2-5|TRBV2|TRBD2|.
TGTGCCAGCAGTGAATCTAGCGGGAGGGGAGAGACCCAGTACTTC
CASSESSGRGETQYF
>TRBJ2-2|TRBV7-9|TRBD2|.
TGTGCCAGCAGCTTAAAAACTAGCGGGAGAACCGGGGAGCTGTTTTTT
CASSLKTSGRTGELFF
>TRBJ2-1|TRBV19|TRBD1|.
TGTGCCAGTAAAATGGACAGGGGGCGAGACAATGAGCAGTTCTTC
CASKMDRGRDNEQFF
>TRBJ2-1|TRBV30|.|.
TGTGCCTGGACCGGAGGTGGCGGGCCGCAGTTCTTC
CAWTGGGGPQFF
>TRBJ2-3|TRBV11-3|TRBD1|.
TGTGCCAGCAGCTTAGCCGGGACAGGGGGGTCAGATACGCAGTATTTT
CASSLAGTGGSDTQYF
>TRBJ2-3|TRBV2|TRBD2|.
TGTGCCAGCAGTACGGGACTAGCGGGGTCAGATACGCAGTATTTT
CASSTGLAGSDTQYF
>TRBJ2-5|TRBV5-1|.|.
TGCGCCAGCAGCTTTGGACAGTCTACCCAAGAGACCCAGTACTTC
CASSFGQSTQETQYF
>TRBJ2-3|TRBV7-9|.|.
TGTGCCAGCAGCTTACATGCGAGAAGCACAGATACGCAGTATTTT
CASSLHARSTDTQYF
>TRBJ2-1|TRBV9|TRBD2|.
TGTGCCAGCAGCGTAGCCAGTTCCCGGACTAGCGGGGTTTACAATGAGCAGTTCTTC
CASSVASSRTSGVYNEQFF
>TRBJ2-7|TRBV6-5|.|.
TGTGCCAGCAGTCGCGTTGTGGGCAGGGGCAACGAGCAGTACTTC
CASSRVVGRGNEQYF
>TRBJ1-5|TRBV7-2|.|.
TGTGCCAGCAGCTTAGGCGCTAATAGCAATCAGCCCCAGCATTTT
CASSLGANSNQPQHF
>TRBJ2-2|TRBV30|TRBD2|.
TGTGCCTGGAGTGTACGGGGGGTAGGGACCGGGGAGCTGTTTTTT
CAWSVRGVGTGELFF
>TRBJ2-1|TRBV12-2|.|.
TGTGCAAGTCGGGACGGGAGCGGCCTGGACAATGAGCAGTTCTTC
CASRDGSGLDNEQFF
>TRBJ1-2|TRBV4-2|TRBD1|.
TGTGCCAGCAGCCTGCGGACAGGGGAGGATGGCTACACCTTC
CASSLRTGEDGYTF
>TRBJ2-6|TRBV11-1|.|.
TGTGCCAGCAGCTCGAATGGGGCTTCTTCGAGCTCTGGGGCCAACGTCCTGACTTTC
CASSSNGASSSSGANVLTF
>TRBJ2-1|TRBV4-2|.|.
TGTGCCAGCAGCCGAGGGAGCGAAAACTACAATGAGCAGTTCTTC
CASSRGSENYNEQFF
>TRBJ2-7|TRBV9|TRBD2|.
TGTGCCAGCAGCGCAGCTGCGGGAGGGGCCTACGAGCAGTACTTC
CASSAAAGGAYEQYF
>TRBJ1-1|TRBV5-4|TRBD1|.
TGTGCCAGCAGACCTGGGACAGGGACGAACACTGAAGCTTTCTTT
CASRPGTGTNTEAFF
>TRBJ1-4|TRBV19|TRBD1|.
TGTGCCAGTAGTACCTACAGGGGTTCAACTAATGAAAAACTGTTTTTT
CASSTYRGSTNEKLFF
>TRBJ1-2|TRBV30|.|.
TGTGCCTGGAGTGCCCTAACAGTCACCTATGGCTACACCTTC
CAWSALTVTYGYTF
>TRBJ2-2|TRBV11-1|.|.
TGTGCCAGCAGCTTACTAGAGACCGGGGAGCTGTTTTTT
CASSLLETGELFF
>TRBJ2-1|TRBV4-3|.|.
TGCGCCAGCAGCCAAACGTCAGGGCTGGGGAATGAGCAGTTCTTC
CASSQTSGLGNEQFF
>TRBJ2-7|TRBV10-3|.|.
TGTGCCATCAGTGATGACAGAATTCCCGCTTTC
CAISDDRIPAF
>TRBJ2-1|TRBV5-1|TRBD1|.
TGCGCCAGCAGCCCCGGGACAGGGAACAATGAGCAGTTCTTC
CASSPGTGNNEQFF
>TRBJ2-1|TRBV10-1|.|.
TGCGCCAGCAGTGAGTTACCACAGGGTGATGAGCAGTTCTTC
CASSELPQGDEQFF
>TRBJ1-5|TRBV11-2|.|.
TGTGCCAGCAGCTTAGACAGGGGTGCTCAGCCCCAGCATTTT
CASSLDRGAQPQHF
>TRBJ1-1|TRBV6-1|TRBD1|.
TGTGCCAGCAGGGAAAACCCCCCCGGACAGGGAGCTTTCTTT
CASRENPPGQGAFF
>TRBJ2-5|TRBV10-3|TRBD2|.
TGTGCCATCAGTGAGTCCGGGACTAGCGGACAAGAGACCCAGTACTTC
CAISESGTSGQETQYF
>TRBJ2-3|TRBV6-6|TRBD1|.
TGTGCCAGCAGTTACACCGGACAGGGAGCGGATACGCAGTATTTT
CASSYTGQGADTQYF
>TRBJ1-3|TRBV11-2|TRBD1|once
TGTGCCAGCAGCTTAGTCGGACAGGGATTTGGTGGAAACACCATATATTTT
CASSLVGQGFGGNTIYF
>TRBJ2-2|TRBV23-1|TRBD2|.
TGCGCCAGCAGCCATACCCTAGCGGGGGACTACACCGGGGAGCTGTTTTTT
CASSHTLAGDYTGELFF
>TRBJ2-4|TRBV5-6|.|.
TGTGCCAGCAGCTTGTGGACTGGCATTCAGTACTTC
CASSLWTGIQYF
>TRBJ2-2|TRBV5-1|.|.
TGCGCCAGCAGCTTGCTAGAGGGCACCGGGGAGCTGTTTTTT
CASSLLEGTGELFF
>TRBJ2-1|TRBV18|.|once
TGTGCCAGCTCACCGCGCCGGAGTTTCGAGCAGTTCTTC
CASSPRRSFEQFF
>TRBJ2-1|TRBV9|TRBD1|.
TGTGCCAGCAGCGTAGTAGGACAGGGGGGAAATGAGCAGTTCTTC
CASSVVGQGGNEQFF
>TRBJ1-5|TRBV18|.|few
TGTGCCAGCTCCCTTGACAGGTTTAGCAATCAGCCCCAGCATTTT
CASSLDRFSNQPQHF
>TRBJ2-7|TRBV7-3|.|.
TGTGCCAGCAGCCCCCTCGGACATCCTCCCTACGAGCAGTACTTC
CASSPLGHPPYEQYF
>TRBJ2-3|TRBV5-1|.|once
TGCGCCAGCAGCTTTGGGGGCAGCAGCACAGATACGCAGTATTTT
CASSFGGSSTDTQYF